This T cell receptor beta chain emerged from a study of Ad26.COV2.S vaccination and SARS-CoV-2 variants. Treatment in this sample: about 20 received Ad26.COV2.S at low or high dose, single or two shots; about 5 received placebo; per-sample allocation not given. Collection of the samples took place on day 63 after the first injection of vaccine or placebo. Aged 18-55 years, donor was enrolled in Boston in the early 2020s. The CDR3 runs to 13 residues. Germline V lookup: CDR1 SGHTA, CDR2 FQGNSA. Trimming stripped 6 bases from V and 4 bases from J, with 11 bases between. Sequencing was performed with immunoSEQ multiplex PCR; in TCRdb, only in-frame clones are kept and a portion is missing. The table lists hundreds of thousands of clones, roughly 84% of them singletons, with about 3.3% in the top ten.

The source was peripheral blood, collected in a trial of Ad26.COV2.S vaccine versus placebo. The sequence was collected from a person between 18 and 60 years old who received the Ad26.COV2.S COVID-19 vaccine or a placebo. V usage is TRBV7-2 and J usage is TRBJ2-3; D could derive from TRBD1 or TRBD2 (5 bases each). The CDR3 spells CASRGRGPDTQYF. Here the CDR3 DNA reads TGTGCCAGCAGGGGCCGGGGACCAGATACGCAGTATTTT.